Each of the 27 T cell receptor beta chains below was sequenced from the same sample in a study of tumor-infiltrating lymphocytes in localized non-small cell lung cancer. Libraries were prepared by immunoSEQ multiplex PCR; TCRdb keeps only in-frame clonotypes and omits some of them. Here the sample spans around 24,000 clones, roughly three fifths being singletons. Sequenced: lung tumor tissue. The receptors derive from a human donor with non-small cell lung cancer.

V is TRBV18 and J is TRBJ2-7; D is unclear. This CDR3 has 15 residues. V lost 2 bases and J lost 1, with 12 bases in between. CDR1 is KGHSH, CDR2 LQKENI, per germline. The CDR3 loop is CASSPTPQTSYEQYF. Here the CDR3 DNA reads TGTGCCAGCTCACCAACGCCGCAGACTTCCTACGAGCAGTACTTC.

This clone is medium-sized within its sample. This chain uses TRBV28 with TRBJ2-7, with TRBD2 matching over 8 bases. Germline CDR1 and CDR2: MDHEN and SYDVKM. V trimming: 3 bases; J trimming: 0 bases; junction bases outside the gene matches: 4. This CDR3 is built from 15 residues. CDR3 loop: CASSFPGGGSYEQYF. As DNA, the CDR3 is TGTGCCAGCAGTTTTCCGGGAGGGGGCTCCTACGAGCAGTACTTC.

This clone occurred a few times. CDR3 sequence: CASSSNTDTQYF. In nucleotides, the CDR3 is TGCGCCAGCAGCTCGAACACAGATACGCAGTATTTT. This chain joins TRBV5-1 and TRBJ2-3; D remains unclear. Germline V gives CDR1 SGHRS, CDR2 YFSETQ. The length of the CDR3 is 12 residues. V gave up 3 bases and J gave up 2 bases, with 4 bases separating them.

The rearrangement joins TRBV5-1 to TRBJ2-1, with 8 bases identical to TRBD2. The CDR3 extends over 18 amino acids. The V gene's germline CDR1 is SGHRS and CDR2 YFSETQ. Unmatched junction bases numbered 14, after V lost 0 bases and J lost 6 bases. CDR3 coding DNA: TGCGCCAGCAGCTTGGATATATCGGGGCCTAGCGGGCCCAATGAGCAGTTCTTC. As protein: CASSLDISGPSGPNEQFF.

This chain connects TRBV5-1 to TRBJ1-1; unclear D gene. Germline V gene data show CDR1 as SGHRS and CDR2 as YFSETQ. CDR3 length equals 13 residues. The V end lost 1 base, the J end lost 5 bases, and 9 bases lay between the germline ends. The chain's CDR3 is CASSLPGGTEAFF. CDR3 sequence (DNA): TGCGCCAGCAGCTTGCCAGGCGGGACTGAAGCTTTCTTT. The entire variable domain, with the rest obtained from reference TRBV5-1 and TRBJ1-1, is as follows: KAGVTQTPRYLIKTRGQQVTLSCSPISGHRSVSWYQQTPGQGLQFLFEYFSETQRNKGNFPGRFSGRQFSNSRSEMNVSTLELGDSALYLCASSLPGGTEAFFGQGTRLTVV.

Within the sample, this clone is medium-sized. J is TRBJ1-2 and V is TRBV27; the match to TRBD1 covers 9 bases. CDR3 length: 14 amino acids. Germline loops: CDR1 MNHEY, CDR2 SMNVEV (reference sequence). V was pared by 3 bases and J by 4 bases, with 3 bases of the junction left unmatched. CDR3 sequence: CASSLTGGSYGYTF. The DNA for the CDR3 is TGTGCCAGCAGTTTGACAGGGGGGTCCTATGGCTACACCTTC.

This clone is medium-sized. The genes are TRBV11-2 and TRBJ2-1; 12 bases are a match to TRBD2. The CDR3 contains 16 residues. The trim removed 4 bases at V and 4 bases at J, leaving 5 bases unmatched. CDR1 is SGHAT, CDR2 FQNNGV, per germline. CDR3 in DNA: TGTGCCAGCAGCTCATCCCTAGCGGGAGGGTACAATGAGCAGTTCTTC. Encoded protein: CASSSSLAGGYNEQFF.

This clone was recorded a few times. The chain joins TRBV11-1 to TRBJ2-3; D not certain. Germline V gene data show CDR1 as SGHAT and CDR2 as FQDESV (reference sequence). V was pared by 2 bases and J by 0 bases, with 12 bases between. The CDR3 has 16 amino acids. CDR3 nucleotide sequence: TGTGCCAGCAGCTTATCAATGAGTGGGAGCACAGATACGCAGTATTTT. Residues: CASSLSMSGSTDTQYF.

Points on this clone: Other DNA sequences within the sample encode an identical CDR3. This chain links TRBV5-1 with TRBJ2-1; D is undetermined. Germline V CDR1 and CDR2: SGHRS, YFSETQ. This CDR3 comprises 14 residues. The V and J ends lost 3 bases and 3 bases respectively, with 10 bases between them. The CDR3 region has the DNA TGCGCCAGCAGCTCCTCGACCCACTACAATGAGCAGTTCTTC. Translated: CASSSSTHYNEQFF.

This chain links TRBV7-2 with TRBJ1-5; the D gene is possibly TRBD1 (6 bases). The germline gives CDR1 SGHTA, CDR2 FQGNSA. Between the trimmed V and J ends, which lost 3 bases and 5 bases, there was a span of 11 bases. The CDR3 covers 14 residues. The CDR3, as DNA: TGTGCCAGCAGCTTCCGACAGGTCCATCAGCCCCAGCATTTT. Translation gives CASSFRQVHQPQHF.

The chain links TRBV7-4 to TRBJ2-7; 9 bases are shared with TRBD2. V shed 8 bases and J 5 bases; nucleotides not matched to a gene: 13. Looked up from germline, CDR1 is SGHVT and CDR2 is SQSDAQ. CDR3 length: 15 amino acids. The CDR3 bases are TGTGCCAGCTCCCCCTACCTAGCGGGGCTCCACGAGCAGTACTTC. Its translation is CASSPYLAGLHEQYF.

V is TRBV19 and J is TRBJ2-2, with TRBD2 as a possible D gene (6 bases). The CDR3 is 15 residues long. Trimming took off 4 bases at V and 4 bases at J, with 13 bases between the two ends. Germline V gene lookup returns CDR1 LNHDA and CDR2 SQIVND (reference sequence). The CDR3 sequence: CASSTGTGGTGELFF. In DNA form, the CDR3 reads TGTGCCAGTAGTACGGGGACTGGTGGCACCGGGGAGCTGTTTTTT.

The chain employs TRBV14 and TRBJ2-3; 8 bases align to TRBD2. The germline CDR1 and CDR2 sequences are SGHDN and FVKESK. CDR3 length: 15 amino acids. V shed 5 bases, J shed 3 bases, and the junction held 7 bases outside the gene matches. The CDR3 region is CASSTGRVWTDTQYF. CDR3 DNA: TGTGCCAGCAGCACCGGGAGGGTGTGGACAGATACGCAGTATTTT. Variable domain in full (rest from reference TRBV14 and TRBJ2-3): EAGVTQFPSHSVIEKGQTVTLRCDPISGHDNLYWYRRVMGKEIKFLLHFVKESKQDESGMPNNRFLAERTGGTYSTLKVQPAELEDSGVYFCASSTGRVWTDTQYFGPGTRLTVL.

As concerns this clone: A junction end diverges from the germline sequence, so it may reflect a read error. The chain links TRBV7-8 to TRBJ1-1, with unresolved D. The V gene's germline CDR1 is SGHVS and CDR2 FQNEAQ. CDR3 size: 14 residues. The CDR3, as DNA: TGTGCCAGCACCCTTCCCGGAGGGAACTCTGAAGCTTTCTTT. Protein sequence: CASTLPGGNSEAFF.

This chain links TRBV30 with TRBJ2-1; tentatively, D is TRBD2 (6 bases). Germline values: CDR1 GTSNPN, CDR2 SVGIG (reference sequence). This CDR3 comprises 14 residues. Trimming stripped 1 base from V and 6 bases from J, with 13 bases between. CDR3 bases: TGTGCCTGGAGTGAGTGGGAGGTGCGCAATGAGCAGTTCTTC. Its protein is CAWSEWEVRNEQFF.

The chain joins TRBV5-6 to TRBJ2-3, with 7 bases aligning to TRBD1. V was clipped by 0 bases and J by 5 bases; unmatched bases: 3. CDR1 is SGHDT, CDR2 YYEEEE, per germline. The CDR3 contains 14 residues. CDR3 residues: CASSLGAGGDTQYF. CDR3 DNA sequence: TGTGCCAGCAGCTTGGGCGCAGGGGGAGATACGCAGTATTTT.

This chain connects TRBV29-1 to TRBJ2-3; 9 nucleotides agree with TRBD1. This CDR3 has 14 amino acids. CDR1 and CDR2 from the germline V gene are SQVTM and ANQGSEA. V trimming: 7 bases; J trimming: 4 bases; junction bases outside the gene matches: 9. The CDR3 region has the DNA TGCAGCGCGATCCGGGACAGGGATTCAGATACGCAGTATTTT. Translation gives CSAIRDRDSDTQYF.

The V call is TRBV2, the J call TRBJ2-5, with TRBD2 matching over 10 bases. Trimming removed 2 bases from V and 1 base from J; junction bases left unmatched: 10. This CDR3 is built from 18 residues. CDR1 and CDR2 (germline): SNHLY, FYNNEI. The CDR3 region is CASSEKGRQREGQETQYF. Written as DNA, the CDR3 is TGTGCCAGCAGTGAAAAAGGAAGACAGCGGGAGGGCCAAGAGACCCAGTACTTC. The full variable domain, completed using reference TRBV2 and TRBJ2-5, is EPEVTQTPSHQVTQMGQEVILRCVPISNHLYFYWYRQILGQKVEFLVSFYNNEISEKSEIFDDQFSVERPDGSNFTLKIRSTKLEDSAMYFCASSEKGRQREGQETQYFGPGTRLLVL.

The chain carries TRBV6-5 and TRBJ2-7; TRBD1 is a possible D gene (5 bases). This CDR3 spans 15 amino acids. Germline-derived CDR1 and CDR2 are MNHEY and SVGAGI. Trimming took off 2 bases at V and 5 bases at J, with 16 bases between the two ends. CDR3 sequence reads: CASSYTPRVPHEQYF. The CDR3 coding sequence is TGTGCCAGCAGTTACACGCCCAGGGTACCCCACGAGCAGTACTTC.

A few counts support this clone. The chain recombines TRBV2 with TRBJ1-5; 9 bases line up with TRBD1. Germline trimming cut 7 bases from V and 9 bases from J; bases unmatched to any gene: 13. Germline values: CDR1 SNHLY, CDR2 FYNNEI. The CDR3 contains 15 residues. CDR3 in DNA: TGTGCCAGCAAATTAGACAGGGGGGACTCTCGGCCCCAGCATTTT. It encodes CASKLDRGDSRPQHF.

The chain recombines TRBV9 with TRBJ2-7; 10 nucleotides match TRBD1. Germline V CDR1 and CDR2: SGDLS, YYNGEE. The V and J ends lost 5 bases and 4 bases, in that order; junction bases with no gene match: 6. The CDR3 covers 14 residues. CDR3 protein: CASSPGQGIYEQYF. As DNA, the CDR3 is TGTGCCAGCAGTCCGGGACAGGGGATTTACGAGCAGTACTTC. The variable domain in full, with the rest retrieved from reference TRBV9 and TRBJ2-7, is DSGVTQTPKHLITATGQRVTLRCSPRSGDLSVYWYQQSLDQGLQFLIQYYNGEERAKGNILERFSAQQFPDLHSELNLSSLELGDSALYFCASSPGQGIYEQYFGPGTRLTVT.

J is TRBJ1-2 and V is TRBV5-4, with D tentatively TRBD1 (5 bases). The V gene's germline CDR1 is SGHNT and CDR2 YYREEE (reference sequence). The V end was cut by 4 bases, the J end by 5 bases, with 9 bases between. There are 12 residues in the CDR3. The CDR3 protein is CASSPGAYGYTF. CDR3 DNA: TGTGCCAGCAGCCCTGGGGCGTATGGCTACACCTTC.

In DNA, the CDR3 is TGTGCCAGCAGCTTGGGTGCGGACACCTACGAGCAGTACTTC. This translates into CASSLGADTYEQYF. V is TRBV5-4 and J is TRBJ2-7; D possibly corresponds to TRBD1 (5 bases). The V end lost 0 bases, the J end lost 2 bases, and 9 bases lay between the germline ends. Germline V gene data show CDR1 as SGHNT and CDR2 as YYREEE (reference sequence). The CDR3 has 14 residues. Drawing the rest from reference TRBV5-4 and TRBJ2-7, the complete variable domain is ETGVTQSPTHLIKTRGQQVTLRCSSQSGHNTVSWYQQALGQGPQFIFQYYREEENGRGNFPPRFSGLQFPNYSSELNVNALELDDSALYLCASSLGADTYEQYFGPGTRLTVT.

This rearrangement joins TRBV14 to TRBJ1-1, with a tentative D call TRBD1 (6 bases). Trimming removed 1 base from V and 6 bases from J, with 9 bases in between. The germline gives CDR1 SGHDN, CDR2 FVKESK. The length of the CDR3 is 13 residues. The CDR3 reads CASSQARGAEAFF. In DNA form, the CDR3 reads TGTGCCAGCAGCCAAGCTAGGGGGGCTGAAGCTTTCTTT.

The chain joins TRBV9 to TRBJ2-3; no reliable D call. Germline loops: CDR1 SGDLS, CDR2 YYNGEE. V shed 3 bases and J shed 0 bases, with 5 bases lying between them. The CDR3 is made up of 13 amino acids. CDR3 in DNA: TGTGCCAGCAGCGCTGCTAGCACAGATACGCAGTATTTT. Protein sequence: CASSAASTDTQYF.

The chain joins TRBV5-1 to TRBJ2-5, with 7 bases lining up with TRBD2. Trimming took 4 bases from V and 1 from J; bases not matched to a gene: 7. Per the germline V gene, CDR1 is SGHRS and CDR2 is YFSETQ. The CDR3 totals 15 residues. This CDR3 is CASSPQRGTQETQYF. For the CDR3, the DNA is TGCGCCAGCAGCCCCCAGCGGGGCACCCAAGAGACCCAGTACTTC.

J is TRBJ2-7 and V is TRBV10-3; D unresolved. The CDR3 length is 11 residues. The V end was cut by 3 bases, the J end by 5 bases, with 5 bases between. Germline CDR1 and CDR2: ENHRY and SYGVKD. The CDR3 nucleotides read TGTGCCATCAGTGACAGCCACGAGCAGTACTTC. It is translated as CAISDSHEQYF.